A selection of T cell receptor beta chains follows, all from one sample in a study of cytomegalovirus exposure and HLA in healthy donors. Repertoires were generated with immunoSEQ multiplex PCR, while TCRdb's copy carries only in-frame clones and drops some. The sample lists about 100,000 clones, roughly 80% occurring once. Sequenced sample: PBMCs. The receptors shown here come from a man aged 35 to 55 in good health and CMV-seropositive. CDR3s include the opening cysteine and the closing phenylalanine or tryptophan. Fields, in order: V gene, J gene, clone size, D gene, CDR3 protein, CDR3 DNA. D genes are given only for firm matches. Clone size is stated in some rows and not others, as once, few, many or a class when expanded.

V: TRBV11-2; J: TRBJ1-1; size: once; D: TRBD1; CDR3: CASSRTGGAEAFF; DNA: TGTGCCAGCAGCCGTACAGGGGGGGCTGAAGCTTTCTTT
V: TRBV6-5; J: TRBJ2-1; size: -; D: -; CDR3: CASSYPGSNNEQFF; DNA: TGTGCCAGCAGTTACCCTGGCTCCAACAATGAGCAGTTCTTC
V: TRBV7-9; J: TRBJ2-1; size: -; D: -; CDR3: CASSLLEGGRYEQFF; DNA: TGTGCCAGCAGCCTACTAGAGGGCGGACGGTATGAGCAGTTCTTC
V: TRBV9; J: TRBJ2-7; size: -; D: -; CDR3: CASSAGGLSSYEQYF; DNA: TGTGCCAGCAGCGCGGGGGGCCTTAGCTCCTACGAGCAGTACTTC
V: TRBV5-1; J: TRBJ2-3; size: -; D: TRBD1; CDR3: CASSLQGQGSDTQYF; DNA: TGCGCCAGCAGCTTGCAAGGACAGGGGAGTGATACGCAGTATTTT
V: TRBV18; J: TRBJ2-7; size: few; D: -; CDR3: CASSPSSLGGSEQYF; DNA: TGTGCCAGCTCACCATCTAGCCTCGGCGGTAGCGAGCAGTACTTC
V: TRBV2; J: TRBJ1-2; size: -; D: -; CDR3: CASSDGANYGYTF; DNA: TGTGCCAGCAGTGATGGGGCCAACTATGGCTACACCTTC
V: TRBV28; J: TRBJ2-5; size: few; D: TRBD2; CDR3: CASSREGETQYF; DNA: TGTGCCAGCAGTCGGGAGGGGGAGACCCAGTACTTC
V: TRBV7-7; J: TRBJ2-3; size: -; D: -; CDR3: CASSLANRGTDTQYF; DNA: TGTGCTAGCAGCTTAGCGAACAGGGGCACAGATACGCAGTATTTT
V: TRBV7-2; J: TRBJ1-2; size: -; D: -; CDR3: CASSLSVRDYGYTF; DNA: TGTGCCAGCAGCTTATCGGTCAGGGACTATGGCTACACCTTC
V: TRBV2; J: TRBJ1-5; size: -; D: TRBD1; CDR3: CASTGGTGLGGNQPQHF; DNA: TGTGCCAGCACCGGAGGGACAGGGTTGGGAGGCAATCAGCCCCAGCATTTT
V: TRBV7-9; J: TRBJ1-1; size: once; D: -; CDR3: CSSSFQVPEAFF; DNA: TGTTCCAGCAGCTTCCAGGTGCCTGAAGCTTTCTTT
V: TRBV15; J: TRBJ2-1; size: -; D: -; CDR3: CATGRVNGLSNEQFF; DNA: TGTGCCACAGGACGGGTTAACGGACTCAGCAATGAGCAGTTCTTC
V: TRBV25-1; J: TRBJ2-1; size: medium-sized; D: -; CDR3: CASSGGREVDEQFF; DNA: TGTGCCAGCAGTGGAGGCAGGGAAGTCGATGAGCAGTTCTTC
V: TRBV13; J: TRBJ1-1; size: -; D: -; CDR3: CASSKGDMREAFF; DNA: TGTGCCAGCAGCAAGGGGGATATGAGGGAAGCTTTCTTT
V: TRBV9; J: TRBJ2-3; size: -; D: TRBD2; CDR3: CASSVGTSPDTQYF; DNA: TGTGCCAGCAGCGTTGGGACTAGCCCAGATACGCAGTATTTT
V: TRBV27; J: TRBJ2-2; size: -; D: -; CDR3: CASRRSTNTGELFF; DNA: TGTGCCAGCAGACGATCTACGAACACCGGGGAGCTGTTTTTT
V: TRBV4-3; J: TRBJ1-4; size: -; D: -; CDR3: CASSQARAAATTVFF; DNA: TGCGCCAGCAGCCAAGCGAGGGCAGCTGCTACGACTGTGTTTTTT
V: TRBV21-1; J: TRBJ1-1; size: -; D: -; CDR3: CASSRRDSLMNTEAFF; DNA: TGTGCCAGCAGCCGCCGGGACAGCCTTATGAACACTGAAGCTTTCTTT
V: TRBV7-7; J: TRBJ2-1; size: -; D: TRBD2; CDR3: CASSLAGGVDEQFF; DNA: TGTGCTAGCAGCTTAGCGGGGGGGGTGGATGAGCAGTTCTTC
V: TRBV15; J: TRBJ1-2; size: -; D: -; CDR3: CATSRDLGSYGYTF; DNA: TGTGCCACCAGCAGAGATCTTGGCTCATATGGCTACACCTTC
V: TRBV7-6; J: TRBJ2-1; size: medium-sized; D: TRBD1; CDR3: CASSSTGYNEQFF; DNA: TGTGCCAGCAGCTCGACAGGGTACAATGAGCAGTTCTTC
V: TRBV7-7; J: TRBJ2-1; size: -; D: TRBD2; CDR3: CASSLAGGNEQFF; DNA: TGTGCTAGCAGCTTAGCGGGGGGAAATGAGCAGTTCTTC
V: TRBV7-2; J: TRBJ2-7; size: -; D: TRBD2; CDR3: CASSLSRTSSYEQYF; DNA: TGTGCCAGCAGTTTAAGCAGGACTAGCTCCTACGAGCAGTACTTC
V: TRBV7-2; J: TRBJ2-7; size: -; D: TRBD2; CDR3: CASSPRLAGGFYEQYF; DNA: TGTGCCAGCAGCCCTCGACTAGCGGGGGGCTTCTACGAGCAGTACTTC
V: TRBV9; J: TRBJ2-7; size: -; D: -; CDR3: CASSVEGTGAYEQYF; DNA: TGTGCCAGCAGCGTAGAAGGGACTGGCGCCTACGAGCAGTACTTC
V: TRBV10-2; J: TRBJ2-1; size: many; D: TRBD2; CDR3: CASSALAGEDNEQFF; DNA: TGCGCCAGCTCTGCCCTAGCGGGGGAAGACAATGAGCAGTTCTTC
V: TRBV5-4; J: TRBJ2-5; size: -; D: TRBD1; CDR3: CASSRTGTGVETQYF; DNA: TGTGCCAGCAGCCGGACCGGGACAGGGGTTGAGACCCAGTACTTC
V: TRBV2; J: TRBJ2-6; size: -; D: TRBD1; CDR3: CASSARQGAGANVLTF; DNA: TGTGCCAGCAGTGCACGGCAGGGGGCAGGGGCCAACGTCCTGACTTTC
V: TRBV7-2; J: TRBJ1-2; size: -; D: -; CDR3: CASSFLGGGYTF; DNA: TGTGCCAGCAGCTTCCTCGGGGGAGGCTACACCTTC
V: TRBV7-2; J: TRBJ2-3; size: -; D: -; CDR3: CASSFQRTSTDTQYF; DNA: TGTGCCAGCAGCTTTCAGCGGACTAGCACAGATACGCAGTATTTT
V: TRBV6-5; J: TRBJ2-2; size: -; D: -; CDR3: CASSYAEGTNTGELFF; DNA: TGTGCCAGCAGTTACGCCGAGGGTACGAACACCGGGGAGCTGTTTTTT
V: TRBV7-2; J: TRBJ1-2; size: -; D: TRBD1; CDR3: CASSPSSTTGKSYGYTF; DNA: TGTGCCAGCAGCCCCTCCTCCACGACAGGGAAGAGCTATGGCTACACCTTC
V: TRBV9; J: TRBJ2-2; size: -; D: -; CDR3: CASSQALDTGELFF; DNA: TGTGCCAGCAGCCAAGCTCTTGACACCGGGGAGCTGTTTTTT
V: TRBV4-2; J: TRBJ2-7; size: -; D: TRBD1; CDR3: CASSQEGTGGSYEQYF; DNA: TGTGCCAGCAGCCAAGAAGGGACAGGGGGCTCCTACGAGCAGTACTTC
V: TRBV9; J: TRBJ1-2; size: -; D: -; CDR3: CASSLGQGYTF; DNA: TGTGCCAGCAGCCTCGGACAGGGCTACACCTTC
V: TRBV6-1; J: TRBJ1-2; size: -; D: TRBD1; CDR3: CASSETWTGAGYTF; DNA: TGTGCCAGCAGTGAAACTTGGACAGGGGCTGGCTACACCTTC
V: TRBV5-1; J: TRBJ2-7; size: -; D: TRBD1; CDR3: CASSPRGTGSSYEQYF; DNA: TGCGCCAGCAGCCCCCGCGGGACAGGGAGCTCCTACGAGCAGTACTTC
V: TRBV7-4; J: TRBJ2-7; size: -; D: -; CDR3: CASSLRQTYEQYF; DNA: TGTGCCAGCAGCCTTCGACAGACCTACGAGCAGTACTTC
V: TRBV6-5; J: TRBJ2-7; size: -; D: TRBD2; CDR3: CASSYSMGLAGAEQYF; DNA: TGTGCCAGCAGTTACTCTATGGGACTAGCGGGAGCCGAGCAGTACTTC
V: TRBV6-1; J: TRBJ1-4; size: -; D: -; CDR3: CASKVGGGGEKLFF; DNA: TGTGCCAGCAAAGTGGGCGGTGGGGGCGAAAAACTGTTTTTT
V: TRBV6-1; J: TRBJ1-5; size: few; D: -; CDR3: CASNQGSQPQHF; DNA: TGTGCCAGCAATCAGGGCTCTCAGCCCCAGCATTTT
V: TRBV9; J: TRBJ1-2; size: few; D: -; CDR3: CASSVGGGPDYGYTF; DNA: TGTGCCAGCAGCGTAGGGGGGGGGCCCGACTATGGCTACACCTTC
V: TRBV15; J: TRBJ1-3; size: -; D: -; CDR3: CATSPSGNGNTIYF; DNA: TGTGCCACCAGCCCCTCCGGGAATGGAAACACCATATATTTT
V: TRBV28; J: TRBJ1-3; size: few; D: TRBD1; CDR3: CASSQIRTGGRGNTIYF; DNA: TGTGCCAGCAGCCAAATAAGGACAGGGGGCAGAGGAAACACCATATATTTT
V: TRBV11-3; J: TRBJ2-3; size: -; D: TRBD1; CDR3: CASSLSWDRVTDTQYF; DNA: TGTGCCAGCAGCTTAAGTTGGGACAGAGTCACAGATACGCAGTATTTT
V: TRBV27; J: TRBJ2-1; size: -; D: TRBD2; CDR3: CASSNWAGGSYDEQFF; DNA: TGTGCCAGCAGTAATTGGGCGGGGGGTAGTTACGATGAGCAGTTCTTC
V: TRBV11-3; J: TRBJ2-7; size: -; D: TRBD2; CDR3: CASSITGRASTSGDHYEQYF; DNA: TGTGCCAGCAGCATAACCGGGAGGGCCTCGACTAGCGGGGATCACTACGAGCAGTACTTC
V: TRBV2; J: TRBJ1-2; size: -; D: TRBD1; CDR3: CASMGTGGNYGYTF; DNA: TGTGCCAGCATGGGGACAGGGGGCAACTATGGCTACACCTTC
V: TRBV10-1; J: TRBJ2-1; size: -; D: -; CDR3: CASSESGRNYNEQFF; DNA: TGCGCCAGCAGTGAAAGCGGTAGAAACTACAATGAGCAGTTCTTC
V: TRBV25-1; J: TRBJ2-5; size: -; D: -; CDR3: CASSVAGKETQYF; DNA: TGTGCCAGCAGTGTGGCGGGGAAAGAGACCCAGTACTTC